This T cell receptor (beta chain) was obtained from a study of CD8 T cells in Susac syndrome. Study conclusions and caveats: The number of individuals included in the study's TCR sequencing and HLA analysis was acknowledged as relatively small.

Sequencing of TCR beta drew on CD8+ and CD4+ T cells from blood. Control patients had untreated stable or active relapsing-remitting multiple sclerosis by revised McDonald criteria. With random hexamers, 0.5 to 1 ug RNA was reverse transcribed. An immunoSEQ multiplex PCR amplified TCR beta CDR3 over 54 Vbeta and 13 Jbeta. TCRdb used MiXCR to reprocess the immunoSEQ multiplex PCR reads, holding one entry per CDR3 protein. The profile covers 190,000 or so distinct CDR3 sequences, with approximately 95% appearing a single time and around 0.082% taken by the ten largest. Trimming took 2 bases from V and 7 from J, leaving 13 bases between them. CDR1 SGHTA and CDR2 FQGNSA come from the germline V gene. This CDR3 contains 14 residues. A note on this clonotype: The target antigen is unknown.

The sequence was obtained from a human donor with multiple sclerosis. The sequenced sample was CD4+ T cells from PBMCs. The chain couples TRBV7-2 to TRBJ2-3; no definite D call. In DNA, the CDR3 is TGTGCCAGCAGCTTATCGGCGGTGCGGAATACGCAGTATTTT. Residues: CASSLSAVRNTQYF.